A selection of T cell receptor beta chains follows, all from one sample in a study of PD-1 blockade in classical Hodgkin lymphoma. Assay: immunoSEQ multiplex PCR; the TCRdb copy retains only in-frame clones and omits some. Of about 20,000 clones listed, around four fifths are singletons. The sample taken for sequencing was CD4+ T cells from blood. Receptors originate from a human donor with classical Hodgkin lymphoma. Both conserved end residues are part of each CDR3.

V gene	J gene	CDR3 protein
TRBV9	TRBJ2-3	CASSVQGSGTSTDTQYF
TRBV19	TRBJ1-1	CASSHRQREAFF
TRBV6-5	TRBJ2-7	CASSQSRVGYF
TRBV6-5	TRBJ1-1	CASSYEVGTEAFF
TRBV19	TRBJ1-2	CASSRGQAYGYTF
TRBV6-1	TRBJ2-3	CASRRSTSTDTQYF
TRBV2	TRBJ2-1	CASSHAGTSGRLSYNEQFF
TRBV19	TRBJ1-1	CASSRQDPDTEAFF
TRBV9	TRBJ1-5	CASSPSGGGQPQHF
TRBV28	TRBJ2-7	CASKDSGSGYEQYF
TRBV7-9	TRBJ1-3	CASSLPREGNTIYF
TRBV5-4	TRBJ2-5	CASSLVWGGQETQYF
TRBV19	TRBJ1-4	CASSRPNEKLFF
TRBV29-1	TRBJ2-1	CSVRRPSGIRNEQFF
TRBV29-1	TRBJ2-5	CSVGTAIQETQYF
TRBV18	TRBJ2-3	CASSPAEGADTQYF
TRBV6-1	TRBJ2-7	CASSATGGVYEQYF
TRBV28	TRBJ1-4	CTSSLGLDEKLFF
TRBV18	TRBJ1-1	CASSPNGPTEAFF
TRBV6-1	TRBJ1-1	CASSRAQAIEAFF
TRBV5-4	TRBJ2-7	CASRYDRDSLSYEQYF
TRBV5-1	TRBJ2-2	CASRRTFEYTGELFF
TRBV11-3	TRBJ2-5	CASSSYTGDGQETQYF
TRBV19	TRBJ2-2	CASSIGGNVPTGELFF
TRBV19	TRBJ1-1	CASTPTGSSTEAFF
TRBV6-6	TRBJ2-7	CASSYRPASYEQYF
TRBV6-5	TRBJ1-2	CASSLDTGGNGYTF
TRBV27	TRBJ1-2	CASSSITAVNYGYTF
TRBV2	TRBJ1-2	CASLVRGDYGYTF
TRBV18	TRBJ2-7	CASSPPRGQGVHEQYF
TRBV4-1	TRBJ1-3	CASSRDTSGLGNTIYF
TRBV27	TRBJ1-5	CASSFPNQPQHF
TRBV28	TRBJ2-4	CASSLDRGLAKNIQYF
TRBV6-5	TRBJ2-7	CASSYAGEHEQYF
TRBV28	TRBJ1-2	CASSLRAVGYTF
TRBV7-9	TRBJ2-3	CASSLGTGGVGTDTQYF
TRBV2	TRBJ1-2	CASTEGRNYGYTF
TRBV6-6	TRBJ1-3	CASTPGENTIYF
TRBV28	TRBJ2-3	CASTPRLTDTQYF
TRBV27	TRBJ2-7	CASATGTTYEQYF
TRBV28	TRBJ1-5	CASSLVGRGLWGNQPQHF
TRBV5-1	TRBJ1-1	CASSLDRGLSEAFF
TRBV7-2	TRBJ1-5	CASSQTGLQGVSNQPQHF
TRBV7-9	TRBJ1-5	CASSPGGGDDQPQHF
TRBV19	TRBJ1-5	CASSIGSGDNQPQHF
TRBV28	TRBJ2-5	CASSLAQETQYF
TRBV10-1	TRBJ1-1	CASSESHSWGTEAFF
TRBV5-4	TRBJ1-4	CASSLGQGEKLFF
TRBV28	TRBJ2-3	CASRSEIEADTQYF
TRBV18	TRBJ2-2	CASSPWGTGELFF
TRBV4-1	TRBJ2-1	CASSQDTSGASGYSYNEQFF
TRBV2	TRBJ2-7	CASTPGYEQYF
TRBV5-1	TRBJ2-5	CASSTGRETQYF
TRBV10-1	TRBJ2-2	CASSARRTTNTGELFF
TRBV10-3	TRBJ1-5	CASKSSGLAQPQHF
TRBV6-1	TRBJ1-1	CASGRDRAFF
TRBV6-1	TRBJ2-3	CASSEEGGSTDTQYF